This entry lists 11 T cell receptor beta chains sequenced from one sample in a study of blood T cell repertoires in COVID-19. Method: immunoSEQ multiplex PCR; TCRdb's copy keeps in-frame clones and lacks some. This repertoire shows nearly 40,000 clones, 88% found once; its top ten account for 7.5% to 10%. Specimen: peripheral blood. The receptors stem from a woman in her 70s with acute or convalescent COVID-19.

This chain uses TRBV29-1 with TRBJ1-3; a possible D gene is TRBD1 (5 bases). Trimming removed 4 bases from V and 9 bases from J, with 19 bases in between. The germline V gene encodes CDR1 SQVTM and CDR2 ANQGSEA. The CDR3 extends over 14 amino acids. The DNA for the CDR3 is TGCAGCGTTGCGAAGCGGGACCTCTCGAGCACCATATATTTT. Protein sequence: CSVAKRDLSSTIYF. The whole variable domain, remainder taken from reference TRBV29-1 and TRBJ1-3, is SAVISQKPSRDICQRGTSLTIQCQVDSQVTMMFWYRQQPGQSLTLIATANQGSEATYESGFVIDKFPISRPNLTFSTLTVSNMSPEDSSIYLCSVAKRDLSSTIYFGEGSWLTVV.

This chain joins TRBV7-3 and TRBJ2-5; TRBD2 might be the D (5 bases). The CDR3 has 14 amino acids. Germline V gene sequence: CDR1 SGHTA, CDR2 FQGTGA. The V end lost 1 base, the J end lost 4 bases, and 10 bases lay between the germline ends. The CDR3, as DNA: TGTGCCAGCAGCTTAAGCTACGGGGTAGAGACCCAGTACTTC. Amino acids: CASSLSYGVETQYF. The whole variable domain, remainder taken from reference TRBV7-3 and TRBJ2-5, is GAGVSQTPSNKVTEKGKYVELRCDPISGHTALYWYRQSLGQGPEFLIYFQGTGAADDSGLPNDRFFAVRPEGSVSTLKIQRTERGDSAVYLCASSLSYGVETQYFGPGTRLLVL.

The V gene is TRBV19, the J gene TRBJ1-2; 12 bases match TRBD1. CDR1 and CDR2 (germline): LNHDA, SQIVND (reference sequence). The junction had 5 bases not matched to a gene; V was cut back by 5 bases and J by 7 bases. The CDR3 runs to 14 residues. CDR3 residues: CASSPGQGAGGYTF. CDR3 nucleotide sequence: TGTGCCAGTAGTCCGGGACAGGGGGCGGGTGGCTACACCTTC.

V and J are TRBV5-1 and TRBJ2-5, with D possibly matching TRBD1 (6 bases). Trimming cost V 0 bases and J 1 base, with 13 bases left between them. Germline lookup yields CDR1 SGHRS and CDR2 YFSETQ. This CDR3 is built from 16 residues. CDR3 amino acids: CASSLVQGTFQETQYF. CDR3 in DNA: TGCGCCAGCAGCTTGGTCCAGGGGACCTTCCAAGAGACCCAGTACTTC.

The chain joins TRBV2 to TRBJ2-3, with 7 bases fitting TRBD2. Germline CDR1 SNHLY, CDR2 FYNNEI. The CDR3 is made up of 13 amino acids. After removal of 6 bases from V and 4 bases from J, the junction contained 4 bases not matched to a gene. The CDR3 loop reads CASRGGWPDTQYF. In DNA form, the CDR3 reads TGTGCCAGCAGGGGGGGGTGGCCAGATACGCAGTATTTT. Combining the CDR3 with reference TRBV2 and TRBJ2-3 gives the whole variable domain EPEVTQTPSHQVTQMGQEVILRCVPISNHLYFYWYRQILGQKVEFLVSFYNNEISEKSEIFDDQFSVERPDGSNFTLKIRSTKLEDSAMYFCASRGGWPDTQYFGPGTRLTVL.

This clone was picked up one time. The chain couples TRBV6-2 or TRBV6-3 to TRBJ1-6; D remains ambiguous. Trimming left V 1 base short and J 7 bases short, with 8 bases between. In germline, CDR1 is MNHEY, CDR2 SVGEGT. The CDR3 has 14 amino acids. CDR3 region: CASSYYTNNSPLHF. The DNA of the CDR3 is TGTGCCAGCAGTTACTACACTAACAATTCACCCCTCCACTTT.

The J gene is TRBJ2-1, the V gene TRBV18; TRBD2 aligns across 15 bases. Losses at the gene ends were 3 bases for V and 8 bases for J; bases not matched to a gene: 8. Germline V gene data show CDR1 as KGHSH and CDR2 as LQKENI. The CDR3 is 17 amino acids. DNA of the CDR3: TGTGCCAGCTCACCCGGACTAGCGGGAGGGTGGGGCGATGAGCAGTTCTTC. Protein product: CASSPGLAGGWGDEQFF.

The J gene is TRBJ1-6, the V gene TRBV2; TRBD1 matches at 9 bases. From germline, CDR1 is SNHLY and CDR2 FYNNEI. J lost 7 bases, V lost 10 bases, and 5 bases had no gene match. The CDR3 spans 13 residues. The CDR3 sequence is CANQGQGNSPLHF. The CDR3 nucleotides are TGTGCCAACCAGGGACAGGGAAATTCACCCCTCCACTTT.

V and J are TRBV6-5 and TRBJ1-2; no reliable D call. CDR1 MNHEY and CDR2 SVGAGI come from the germline V gene. The V end was cut by 5 bases, the J end by 4 bases, with 17 bases between. The CDR3 length is 15 residues. CDR3 residues: CASSLRQEASYGYTF. In DNA, the CDR3 is TGTGCCAGCAGTCTCCGGCAGGAGGCAAGCTATGGCTACACCTTC.

The rearrangement links TRBV28 to TRBJ1-4, with D possibly TRBD1 on 6 matching bases. This CDR3 is built from 15 residues. The germline CDR1 and CDR2 sequences are MDHEN and SYDVKM. V was cut by 6 bases and J by 3 bases, with 14 bases left in between. The CDR3 DNA reads as TGTGCCAGCAGCTTACACAGGGTGTCTAATGAAAAACTGTTTTTT. Amino acids: CASSLHRVSNEKLFF.

The chain combines TRBV4-3 with TRBJ2-2, with a tentative D call TRBD2 (5 bases). The germline V gene encodes CDR1 LGHNA and CDR2 YSLEER. V was trimmed by 3 bases and J by 4 bases, leaving 9 bases between them. This CDR3 has 14 residues. CDR3 sequence reads: CASSQAGVTGELFF. DNA for the CDR3: TGCGCCAGCAGCCAGGCGGGCGTCACCGGGGAGCTGTTTTTT.